This TCR beta chain comes out of a study of metastatic and nonmetastatic thyroid tumors. Turning to the study itself: Repertoire comparisons spanned blood and tumor or nodule tissue from malignant and benign thyroid patients. Study outcomes and limitations: Across blood and tumor, TCR beta diversity in malignant thyroid tumors was reportedly significantly higher than in benign nodules.

Ahead of thyroid surgery, no patient had received treatment of any kind. Trimming took off 5 bases at V and 1 base at J, with 10 bases between the two ends. The CDR3 has 14 residues. Germline CDR1 SNHLY, CDR2 FYNNEI. There are many counts of this clone. Its antigen is as yet unknown. TCRdb re-called clones via MiXCR from the PCR reads. The profile shows 25,000 to 30,000 clones, over 20% of them singletons. Material: blood. The receptor comes from a female donor with papillary thyroid cancer or a benign thyroid nodule (not recorded which). Some clones in this sample may be carry-over from other donors' samples. This chain uses TRBV2 with TRBJ2-3; a weak D match, TRBD2 (6 bases). The CDR3 loop is CASSRLVGTDTQYF. The CDR3 coding sequence is TGTGCCAGCAGTCGACTAGTGGGCACAGATACGCAGTATTTT.